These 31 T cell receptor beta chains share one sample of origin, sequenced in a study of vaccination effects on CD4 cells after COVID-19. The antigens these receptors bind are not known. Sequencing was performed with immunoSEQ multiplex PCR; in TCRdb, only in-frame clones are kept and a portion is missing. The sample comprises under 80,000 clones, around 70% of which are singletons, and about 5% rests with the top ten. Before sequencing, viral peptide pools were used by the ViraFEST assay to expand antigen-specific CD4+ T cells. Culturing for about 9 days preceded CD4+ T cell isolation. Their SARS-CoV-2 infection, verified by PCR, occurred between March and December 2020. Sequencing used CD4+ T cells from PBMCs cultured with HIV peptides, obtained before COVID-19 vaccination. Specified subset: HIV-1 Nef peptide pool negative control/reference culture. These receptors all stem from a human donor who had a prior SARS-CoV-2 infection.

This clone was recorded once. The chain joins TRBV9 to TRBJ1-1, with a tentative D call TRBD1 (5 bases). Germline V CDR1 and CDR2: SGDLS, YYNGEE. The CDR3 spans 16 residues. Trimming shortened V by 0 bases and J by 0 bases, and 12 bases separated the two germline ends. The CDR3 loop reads CASSVGVGEMNTEAFF. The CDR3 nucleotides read TGTGCCAGCAGCGTAGGGGTGGGGGAAATGAACACTGAAGCTTTCTTT.

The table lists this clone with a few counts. The CDR3 nucleotides are TGTGCCAGCAGCTCAGGGTTAAAAGCTTTCTTT. The encoded protein is CASSSGLKAFF. The rearrangement links TRBV12-3 or TRBV12-4 to TRBJ1-1; maybe TRBD1 (5 bases). V was shortened by 6 bases and J by 9 bases, with 11 bases between the two germline ends. The CDR3 is 11 amino acids.

The CDR3 DNA reads TGTGCCAGCAGACGACAGGGGAACACTGAAGCTTTCTTT. This encodes CASRRQGNTEAFF. The chain has TRBV2 and TRBJ1-1; 7 bases line up with TRBD1. The CDR3 has 13 residues. The V segment lost 6 bases and the J segment 1 base; nucleotides outside the gene matches: 2. CDR1 SNHLY and CDR2 FYNNEI come from the germline V gene.

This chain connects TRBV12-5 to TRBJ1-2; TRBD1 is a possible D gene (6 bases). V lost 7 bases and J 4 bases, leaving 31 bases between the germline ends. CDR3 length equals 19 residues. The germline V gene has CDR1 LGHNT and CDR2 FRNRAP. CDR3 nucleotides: TGTGCTAGTGACCAATTCCCCCCCCGTCACCCCAGGACAGCCTATGGCTACACCTTC. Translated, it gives CASDQFPPRHPRTAYGYTF.

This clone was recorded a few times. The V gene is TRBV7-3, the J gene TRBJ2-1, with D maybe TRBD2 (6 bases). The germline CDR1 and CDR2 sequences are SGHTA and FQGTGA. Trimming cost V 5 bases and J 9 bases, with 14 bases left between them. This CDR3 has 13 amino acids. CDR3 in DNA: TGTGCCAGCAGCGGACAAAACGGGGGTGAGCAGTTCTTC. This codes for CASSGQNGGEQFF.

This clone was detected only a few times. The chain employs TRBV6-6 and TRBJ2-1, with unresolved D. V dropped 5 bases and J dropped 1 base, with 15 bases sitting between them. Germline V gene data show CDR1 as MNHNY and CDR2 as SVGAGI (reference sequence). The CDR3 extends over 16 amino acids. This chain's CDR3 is CASSIRTANSYNEQFF. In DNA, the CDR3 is TGTGCCAGCAGTATCCGGACGGCCAATTCCTACAATGAGCAGTTCTTC.

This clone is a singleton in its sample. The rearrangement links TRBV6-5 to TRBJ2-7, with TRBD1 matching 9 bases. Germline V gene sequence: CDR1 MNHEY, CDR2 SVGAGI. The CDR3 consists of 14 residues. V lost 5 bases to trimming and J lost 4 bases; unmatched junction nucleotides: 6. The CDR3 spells CASSQDRGEYEQYF. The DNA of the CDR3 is TGTGCCAGCAGTCAGGACAGGGGCGAATACGAGCAGTACTTC.

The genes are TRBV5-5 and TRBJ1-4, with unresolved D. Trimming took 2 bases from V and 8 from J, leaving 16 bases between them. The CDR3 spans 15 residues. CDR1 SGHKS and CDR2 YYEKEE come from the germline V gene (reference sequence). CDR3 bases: TGTGCCAGCAGCTTAAGTTCGTTTTACGAGGAAAAACTGTTTTTT. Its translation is CASSLSSFYEEKLFF.

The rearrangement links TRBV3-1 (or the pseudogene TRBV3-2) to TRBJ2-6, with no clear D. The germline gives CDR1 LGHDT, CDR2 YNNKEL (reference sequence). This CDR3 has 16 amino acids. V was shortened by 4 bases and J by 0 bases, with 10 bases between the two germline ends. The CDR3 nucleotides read TGTGCCAGCAGCCCCCGTCCTAGCTCTGGGGCCAACGTCCTGACTTTC. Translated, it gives CASSPRPSSGANVLTF.

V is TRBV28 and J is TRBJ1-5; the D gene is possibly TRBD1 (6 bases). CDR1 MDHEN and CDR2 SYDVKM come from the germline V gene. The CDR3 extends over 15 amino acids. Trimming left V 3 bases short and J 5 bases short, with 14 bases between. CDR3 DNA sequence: TGTGCCAGCAGTTTGAGCAGGGGTAATTATCAGCCCCAGCATTTT. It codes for CASSLSRGNYQPQHF.

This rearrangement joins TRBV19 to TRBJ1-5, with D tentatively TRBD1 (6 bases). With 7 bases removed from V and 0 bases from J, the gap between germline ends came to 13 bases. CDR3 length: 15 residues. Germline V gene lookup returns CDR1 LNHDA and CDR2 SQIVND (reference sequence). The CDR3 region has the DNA TGTGCCAGTATTGAACAGGGCTATAGCAATCAGCCCCAGCATTTT. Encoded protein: CASIEQGYSNQPQHF.

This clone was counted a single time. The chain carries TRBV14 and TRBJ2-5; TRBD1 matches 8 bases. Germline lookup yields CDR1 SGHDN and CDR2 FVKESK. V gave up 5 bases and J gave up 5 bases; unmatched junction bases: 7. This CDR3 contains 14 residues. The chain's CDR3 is CASSSRTGGETQYF. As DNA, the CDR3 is TGTGCCAGCAGCTCCAGAACAGGGGGGGAGACCCAGTACTTC.

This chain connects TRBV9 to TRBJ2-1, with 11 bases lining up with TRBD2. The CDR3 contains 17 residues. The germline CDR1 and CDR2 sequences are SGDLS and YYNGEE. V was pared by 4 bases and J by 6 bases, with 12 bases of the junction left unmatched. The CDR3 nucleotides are TGTGCCAGCAGCCCCCGGACGGGGCTAGCGGGGGGCAATGAGCAGTTCTTC. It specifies CASSPRTGLAGGNEQFF.

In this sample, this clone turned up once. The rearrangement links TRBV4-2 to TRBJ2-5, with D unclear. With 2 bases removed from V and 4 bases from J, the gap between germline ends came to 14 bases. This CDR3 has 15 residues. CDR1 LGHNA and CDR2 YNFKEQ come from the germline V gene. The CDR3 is CASSQTDLSRETQYF. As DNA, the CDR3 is TGTGCCAGCAGCCAAACAGACCTTTCGAGAGAGACCCAGTACTTC.

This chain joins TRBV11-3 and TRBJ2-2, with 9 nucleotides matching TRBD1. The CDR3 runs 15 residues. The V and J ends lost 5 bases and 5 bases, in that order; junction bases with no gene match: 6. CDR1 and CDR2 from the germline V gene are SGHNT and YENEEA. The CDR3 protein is CASSKGTGRTGELFF. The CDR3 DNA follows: TGTGCCAGCAGCAAAGGGACAGGGCGTACCGGGGAGCTGTTTTTT.

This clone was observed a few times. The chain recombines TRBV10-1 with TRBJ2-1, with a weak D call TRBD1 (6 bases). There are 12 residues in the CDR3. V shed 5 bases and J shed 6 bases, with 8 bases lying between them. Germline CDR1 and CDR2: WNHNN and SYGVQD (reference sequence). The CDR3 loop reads CASSKGGNEQFF. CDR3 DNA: TGCGCCAGCAGTAAAGGGGGCAATGAGCAGTTCTTC.

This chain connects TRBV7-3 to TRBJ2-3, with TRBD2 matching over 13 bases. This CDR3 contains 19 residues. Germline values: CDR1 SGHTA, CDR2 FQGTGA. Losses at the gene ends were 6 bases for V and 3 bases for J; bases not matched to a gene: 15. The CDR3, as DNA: TGTGCCAGCAGTCCTCAACCGTCCGGACTAGCGGGAGATACAGATACGCAGTATTTT. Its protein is CASSPQPSGLAGDTDTQYF.

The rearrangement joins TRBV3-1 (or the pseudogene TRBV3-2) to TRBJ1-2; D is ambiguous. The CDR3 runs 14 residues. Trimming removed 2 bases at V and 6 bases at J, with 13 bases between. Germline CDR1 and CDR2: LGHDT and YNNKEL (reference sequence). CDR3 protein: CASSQNEGAHGYTF. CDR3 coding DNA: TGTGCCAGCAGCCAAAACGAGGGAGCGCATGGCTACACCTTC.

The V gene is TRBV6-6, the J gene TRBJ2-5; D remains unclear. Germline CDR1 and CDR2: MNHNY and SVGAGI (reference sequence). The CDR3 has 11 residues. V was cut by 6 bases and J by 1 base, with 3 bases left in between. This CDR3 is CASSPQETQYF. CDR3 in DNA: TGTGCCAGCAGCCCCCAAGAGACCCAGTACTTC.

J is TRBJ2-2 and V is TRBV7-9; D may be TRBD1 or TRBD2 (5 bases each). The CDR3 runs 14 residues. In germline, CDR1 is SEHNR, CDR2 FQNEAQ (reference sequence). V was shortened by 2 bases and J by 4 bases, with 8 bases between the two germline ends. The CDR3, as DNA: TGTGCCAGCAGCTTATCAGGGACCACCGGGGAGCTGTTTTTT. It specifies CASSLSGTTGELFF.

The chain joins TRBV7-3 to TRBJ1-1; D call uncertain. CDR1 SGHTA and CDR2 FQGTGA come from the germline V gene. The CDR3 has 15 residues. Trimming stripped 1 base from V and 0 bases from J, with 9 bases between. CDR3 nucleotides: TGTGCCAGCAGCTTAAATGCGAATATGAACACTGAAGCTTTCTTT. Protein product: CASSLNANMNTEAFF.

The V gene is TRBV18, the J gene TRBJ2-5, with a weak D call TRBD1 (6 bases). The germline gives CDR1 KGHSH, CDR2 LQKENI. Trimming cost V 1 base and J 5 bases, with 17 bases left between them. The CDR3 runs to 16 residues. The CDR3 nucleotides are TGTGCCAGCTCACCACTCGGGCCACAGGGAGAGGAGACCCAGTACTTC. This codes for CASSPLGPQGEETQYF.

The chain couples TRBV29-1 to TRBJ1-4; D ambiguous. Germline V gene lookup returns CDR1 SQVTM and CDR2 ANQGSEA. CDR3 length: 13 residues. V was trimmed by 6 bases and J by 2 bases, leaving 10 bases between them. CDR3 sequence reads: CSVAGSTNEKLFF. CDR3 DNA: TGCAGCGTCGCGGGAAGCACTAATGAAAAACTGTTTTTT.

CDR3 protein: CASSWAGGSYEQYF. In DNA form, the CDR3 reads TGTGCCAGCAGCTGGGCTGGGGGGTCCTACGAGCAGTACTTC. The rearrangement links TRBV7-9 to TRBJ2-7, with D possibly matching TRBD2 (6 bases). Germline V gene data show CDR1 as SEHNR and CDR2 as FQNEAQ (reference sequence). The germline V and J ends were trimmed by 4 bases and 1 base, with 11 bases remaining between them. This CDR3 comprises 14 residues.

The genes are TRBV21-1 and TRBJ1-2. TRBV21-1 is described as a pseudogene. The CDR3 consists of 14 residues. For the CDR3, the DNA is TGTGCCAGCAGCAAACCGGGTGGTGGGGTCGGCTACACCTTC. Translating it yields CASSKPGGGVGYTF.

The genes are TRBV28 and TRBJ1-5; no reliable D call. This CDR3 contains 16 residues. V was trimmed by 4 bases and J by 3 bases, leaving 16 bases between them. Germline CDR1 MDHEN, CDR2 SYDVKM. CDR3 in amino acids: CASSSGGFLLNQPQHF. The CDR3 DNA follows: TGTGCCAGCAGTTCCGGCGGATTCCTTCTCAATCAGCCCCAGCATTTT.

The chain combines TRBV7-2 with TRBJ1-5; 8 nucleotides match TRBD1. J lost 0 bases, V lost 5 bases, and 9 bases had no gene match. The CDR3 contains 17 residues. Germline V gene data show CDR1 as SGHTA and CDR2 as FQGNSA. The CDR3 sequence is CASSRPGGSYSNQPQHF. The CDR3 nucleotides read TGTGCCAGCAGCCGGCCAGGGGGCTCCTATAGCAATCAGCCCCAGCATTTT. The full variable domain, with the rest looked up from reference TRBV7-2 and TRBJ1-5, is GAGVSQSPSNKVTEKGKDVELRCDPISGHTALYWYRQSLGQGLEFLIYFQGNSAPDKSGLPSDRFSAERTGGSVSTLTIQRTQQEDSAVYLCASSRPGGSYSNQPQHFGDGTRLSIL.

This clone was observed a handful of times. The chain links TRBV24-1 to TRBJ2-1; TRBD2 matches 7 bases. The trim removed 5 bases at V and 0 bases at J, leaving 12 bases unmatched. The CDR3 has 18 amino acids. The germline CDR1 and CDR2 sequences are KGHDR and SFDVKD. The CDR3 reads CATSGDTIAGSSYNEQFF. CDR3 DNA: TGTGCCACCAGTGGGGATACCATAGCGGGTAGCTCCTACAATGAGCAGTTCTTC.

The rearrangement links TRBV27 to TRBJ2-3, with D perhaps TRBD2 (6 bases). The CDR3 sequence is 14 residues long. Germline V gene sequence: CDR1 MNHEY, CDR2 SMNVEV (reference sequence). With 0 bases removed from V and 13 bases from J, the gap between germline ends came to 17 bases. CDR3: CASSLSGSLALKYF. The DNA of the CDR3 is TGTGCCAGCAGTTTATCGGGTAGCCTAGCGTTGAAGTATTTT.

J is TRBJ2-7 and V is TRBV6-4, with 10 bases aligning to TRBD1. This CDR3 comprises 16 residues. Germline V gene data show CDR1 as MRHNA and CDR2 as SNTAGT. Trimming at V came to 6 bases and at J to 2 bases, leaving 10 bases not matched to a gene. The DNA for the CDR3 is TGTGCCAGCAGATCACGGGACAGGGGCCCCCCCTACGAGCAGTACTTC. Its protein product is CASRSRDRGPPYEQYF.

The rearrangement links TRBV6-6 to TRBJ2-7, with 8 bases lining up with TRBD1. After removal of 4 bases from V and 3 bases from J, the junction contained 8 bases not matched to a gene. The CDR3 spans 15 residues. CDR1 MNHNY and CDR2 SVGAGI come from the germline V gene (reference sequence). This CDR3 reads CASSSRDRGIYEQYF. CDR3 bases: TGTGCCAGCAGTTCCAGAGACAGGGGTATCTACGAGCAGTACTTC.